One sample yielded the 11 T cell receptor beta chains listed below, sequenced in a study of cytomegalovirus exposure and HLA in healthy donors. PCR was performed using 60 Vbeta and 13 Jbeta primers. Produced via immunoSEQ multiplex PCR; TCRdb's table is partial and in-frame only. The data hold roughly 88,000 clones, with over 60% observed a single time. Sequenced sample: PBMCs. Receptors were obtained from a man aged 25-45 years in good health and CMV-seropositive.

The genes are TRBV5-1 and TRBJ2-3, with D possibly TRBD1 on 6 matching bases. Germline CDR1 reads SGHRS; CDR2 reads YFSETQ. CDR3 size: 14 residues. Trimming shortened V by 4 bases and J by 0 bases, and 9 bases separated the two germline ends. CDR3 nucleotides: TGCGCCAGCAGCGTTACAGGGAGCACAGATACGCAGTATTTT. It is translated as CASSVTGSTDTQYF.

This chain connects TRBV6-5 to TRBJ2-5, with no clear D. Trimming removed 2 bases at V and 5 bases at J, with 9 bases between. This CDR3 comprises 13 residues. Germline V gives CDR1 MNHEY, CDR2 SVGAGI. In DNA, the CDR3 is TGTGCCAGCAGTTACCCCCCCGGGGAGACCCAGTACTTC. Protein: CASSYPPGETQYF.

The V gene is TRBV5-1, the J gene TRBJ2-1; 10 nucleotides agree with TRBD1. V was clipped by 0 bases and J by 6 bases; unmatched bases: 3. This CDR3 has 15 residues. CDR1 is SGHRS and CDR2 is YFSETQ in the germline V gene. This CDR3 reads CASSLGGTGANEQFF. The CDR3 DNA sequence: TGCGCCAGCAGCTTGGGGGGGACAGGGGCCAATGAGCAGTTCTTC. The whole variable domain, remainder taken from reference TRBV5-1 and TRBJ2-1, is KAGVTQTPRYLIKTRGQQVTLSCSPISGHRSVSWYQQTPGQGLQFLFEYFSETQRNKGNFPGRFSGRQFSNSRSEMNVSTLELGDSALYLCASSLGGTGANEQFFGPGTRLTVL.

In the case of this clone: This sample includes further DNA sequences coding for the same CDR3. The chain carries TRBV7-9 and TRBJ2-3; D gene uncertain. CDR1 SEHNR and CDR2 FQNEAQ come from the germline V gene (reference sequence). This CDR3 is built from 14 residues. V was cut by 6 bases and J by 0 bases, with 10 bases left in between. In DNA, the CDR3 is TGTGCCAGCAGTTACGACGGGAGCACAGATACGCAGTATTTT. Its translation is CASSYDGSTDTQYF.

This CDR3 is CASREYGLAGVNEQFF. The CDR3 DNA is TGTGCCAGCAGAGAATATGGACTAGCGGGGGTAAATGAGCAGTTCTTC. This chain connects TRBV28 to TRBJ2-1, with TRBD2 matching 13 bases. V was pared by 6 bases and J by 7 bases, with 9 bases of the junction left unmatched. The CDR3 length is 16 residues. Per the germline V gene, CDR1 is MDHEN and CDR2 is SYDVKM.

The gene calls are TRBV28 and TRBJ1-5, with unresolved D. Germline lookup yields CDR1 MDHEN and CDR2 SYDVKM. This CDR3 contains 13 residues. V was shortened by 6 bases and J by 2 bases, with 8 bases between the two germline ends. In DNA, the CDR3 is TGTGCCAGCAGGAGAGGTGGCAATCAGCCCCAGCATTTT. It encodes CASRRGGNQPQHF.

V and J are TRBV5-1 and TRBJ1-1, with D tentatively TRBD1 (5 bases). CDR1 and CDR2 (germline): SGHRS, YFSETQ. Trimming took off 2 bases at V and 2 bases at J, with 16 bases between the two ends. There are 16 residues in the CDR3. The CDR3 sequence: CASSFFPVGPNTEAFF. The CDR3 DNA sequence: TGCGCCAGCAGCTTTTTTCCAGTGGGGCCTAACACTGAAGCTTTCTTT.

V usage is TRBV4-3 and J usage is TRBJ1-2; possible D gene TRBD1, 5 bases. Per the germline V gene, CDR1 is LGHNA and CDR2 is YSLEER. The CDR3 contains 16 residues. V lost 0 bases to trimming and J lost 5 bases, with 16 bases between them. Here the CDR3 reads CASSQDSTGGAYGYTF. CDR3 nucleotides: TGCGCCAGCAGCCAAGATAGCACTGGTGGGGCTTATGGCTACACCTTC.

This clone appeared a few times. CDR3 region: CASSFYQGASTDTQYF. The DNA for the CDR3 is TGTGCCAGCAGCTTCTATCAGGGGGCTAGCACAGATACGCAGTATTTT. V is TRBV13 and J is TRBJ2-3; the match to TRBD1 covers 8 bases. Germline assignment: CDR1 PRHDT and CDR2 FYEKMQ (reference sequence). The trim removed 3 bases at V and 0 bases at J, leaving 5 bases unmatched. The CDR3 loop spans 16 amino acids. The complete variable domain, with remaining parts taken from reference TRBV13 and TRBJ2-3, reads AAGVIQSPRHLIKEKRETATLKCYPIPRHDTVYWYQQGPGQDPQFLISFYEKMQSDKGSIPDRFSAQQFSDYHSELNMSSLELGDSALYFCASSFYQGASTDTQYFGPGTRLTVL.

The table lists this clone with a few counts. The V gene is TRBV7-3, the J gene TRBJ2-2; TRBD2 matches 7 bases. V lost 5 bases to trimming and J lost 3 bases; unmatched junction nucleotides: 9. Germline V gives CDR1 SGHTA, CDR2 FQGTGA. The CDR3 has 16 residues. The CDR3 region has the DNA TGTGCCAGCAGCCGCGGCGGGGGAAGGGACACCGGGGAGCTGTTTTTT. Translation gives CASSRGGGRDTGELFF. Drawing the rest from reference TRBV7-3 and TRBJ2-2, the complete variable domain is GAGVSQTPSNKVTEKGKYVELRCDPISGHTALYWYRQSLGQGPEFLIYFQGTGAADDSGLPNDRFFAVRPEGSVSTLKIQRTERGDSAVYLCASSRGGGRDTGELFFGEGSRLTVL.

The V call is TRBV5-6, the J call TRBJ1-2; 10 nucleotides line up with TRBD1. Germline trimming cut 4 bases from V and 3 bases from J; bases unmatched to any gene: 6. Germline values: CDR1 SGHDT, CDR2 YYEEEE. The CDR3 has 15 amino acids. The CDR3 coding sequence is TGTGCCAGCAGCCCTACGGGACAGGGGCACTATGGCTACACCTTC. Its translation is CASSPTGQGHYGYTF.